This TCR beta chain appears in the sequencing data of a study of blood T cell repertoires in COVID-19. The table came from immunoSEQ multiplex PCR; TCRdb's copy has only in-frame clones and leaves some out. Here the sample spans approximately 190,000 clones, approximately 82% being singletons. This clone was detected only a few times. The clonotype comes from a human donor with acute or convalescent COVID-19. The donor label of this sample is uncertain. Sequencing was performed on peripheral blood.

The CDR3 loop reads CAISESTAGELFF. In DNA, the CDR3 is TGTGCCATCAGTGAGTCAACAGCCGGGGAGCTGTTTTTT. This sequence joins TRBV10-3 and TRBJ2-2; D ambiguous. Trimming cost V 0 bases and J 6 bases, with 5 bases left between them. The CDR3 spans 13 residues. Germline V gives CDR1 ENHRY, CDR2 SYGVKD.